Included here is one T cell receptor beta chain sequence, with context. Trimming cost V 3 bases and J 3 bases; bases outside gene matches: 7. The length of the CDR3 is 15 residues. Germline V lookup: CDR1 GTSNPN, CDR2 SVGIG (reference sequence). Clones were read by immunoSEQ multiplex PCR, and TCRdb kept only the in-frame ones, dropping some. The sample shows some 60,000 clones, about nine tenths of them seen only once. The entry originates in a study of OX40 agonist ivuxolimab in advanced cancers. Material: CD4+ or CD8+ T cells sorted from blood, obtained in a trial of the OX40 agonist ivuxolimab. V is TRBV30 and J is TRBJ1-2; 10 bases match TRBD1. The TCR originated in an adult with an advanced solid tumor such as melanoma, head and neck, liver or kidney cancer. In nucleotides, the CDR3 is TGTGCCTGGAGCCGAGGACAGGGGGGGTACTATGGCTACACCTTC. This codes for CAWSRGQGGYYGYTF.